Presented here are 15 T cell receptor beta chains from one specimen sequenced in a study of cytomegalovirus exposure and HLA in healthy donors. The PCR contained 60 Vbeta and 13 Jbeta primers. The data were produced by immunoSEQ multiplex PCR, yet TCRdb's version contains in-frame clones alone and is incomplete. In the table there are tens of thousands of clones, around 80% of which are singletons. Material for sequencing was PBMCs. These receptors were taken from a male donor in good health and CMV-seronegative.

The rearrangement uses TRBV10-3 and TRBJ2-2; D not resolved. The V end was cut by 2 bases, the J end by 3 bases, with 10 bases between. The germline V gene has CDR1 ENHRY and CDR2 SYGVKD. The CDR3 sequence is 15 residues long. This CDR3 is CAISEKSLDTGELFF. Here the CDR3 DNA reads TGTGCCATCAGTGAGAAGTCCCTAGACACCGGGGAGCTGTTTTTT.

This clone was counted between two and nine times. The CDR3 reads CASSQRAPQVAGLFYEQYF. CDR3 bases: TGTGCCAGCAGTCAAAGGGCACCCCAAGTAGCGGGACTATTCTACGAGCAGTACTTC. The chain links TRBV4-2 to TRBJ2-7, with 8 bases fitting TRBD2. V lost 6 bases and J lost 3; bases outside the gene matches: 22. CDR3 length: 19 residues. The V gene's germline CDR1 is LGHNA and CDR2 YNFKEQ.

The V call is TRBV18, the J call TRBJ2-1; tentatively, D is TRBD1 (6 bases). The germline V and J ends were trimmed by 3 bases and 7 bases, with 7 bases remaining between them. Germline CDR1 KGHSH, CDR2 LQKENI. The CDR3 spans 12 residues. Here the CDR3 reads CASSPQGNEQFF. CDR3 sequence (DNA): TGTGCCAGCTCACCTCAGGGGAATGAGCAGTTCTTC. Using reference TRBV18 and TRBJ2-1 for the parts outside the CDR3, the full variable domain is NAGVMQNPRHLVRRRGQEARLRCSPMKGHSHVYWYRQLPEEGLKFMVYLQKENIIDESGMPKERFSAEFPKEGPSILRIQQVVRGDSAAYFCASSPQGNEQFFGPGTRLTVL.

CDR3 residues: CASSRDRIMNTEAFF. CDR3 bases: TGTGCCAGCTCACGTGACAGGATCATGAACACTGAAGCTTTCTTT. This chain connects TRBV18 to TRBJ1-1; possibly TRBD1 for D (6 bases). This CDR3 contains 15 residues. The germline V gene has CDR1 KGHSH and CDR2 LQKENI. V was shortened by 4 bases and J by 0 bases, with 12 bases between the two germline ends. Full variable domain (missing parts from reference TRBV18 and TRBJ1-1): NAGVMQNPRHLVRRRGQEARLRCSPMKGHSHVYWYRQLPEEGLKFMVYLQKENIIDESGMPKERFSAEFPKEGPSILRIQQVVRGDSAAYFCASSRDRIMNTEAFFGQGTRLTVV.

The table lists this clone with a count of one. This chain joins TRBV4-3 and TRBJ2-7; 9 nucleotides match TRBD2. Trimming cost V 2 bases and J 2 bases; bases outside gene matches: 7. The CDR3 consists of 16 residues. CDR1 is LGHNA, CDR2 YSLEER, per germline. This CDR3 is CASSQKERGAPYEQYF. The CDR3 bases are TGCGCCAGCAGCCAAAAGGAGCGGGGGGCCCCCTACGAGCAGTACTTC.

This clone came up a few times. The chain combines TRBV19 with TRBJ1-5; 8 nucleotides match TRBD1. CDR3 length equals 16 residues. V lost 0 bases to trimming and J lost 5 bases; unmatched junction nucleotides: 6. Germline V lookup: CDR1 LNHDA, CDR2 SQIVND (reference sequence). The CDR3 here is CASSIDLGTGYQPQHF. CDR3 DNA: TGTGCCAGTAGTATAGATCTCGGGACAGGATATCAGCCCCAGCATTTT.

The chain recombines TRBV25-1 with TRBJ1-2, with D possibly matching TRBD1 (6 bases). CDR1 is MGHDK, CDR2 SYGVNS, per germline. Trimming removed 7 bases at V and 4 bases at J, with 10 bases between. The CDR3 has 12 amino acids. DNA for the CDR3: TGTGCCAGCACTGGGGGCACCTATGGCTACACCTTC. It encodes CASTGGTYGYTF.

This chain joins TRBV5-1 and TRBJ2-2; perhaps TRBD2 as D (5 bases). The CDR3 is 17 residues long. V was shortened by 2 bases and J by 1 base, with 15 bases between the two germline ends. Germline V gives CDR1 SGHRS, CDR2 YFSETQ. Here the CDR3 reads CASSFTGIRLNTGELFF. In DNA form, the CDR3 reads TGCGCCAGCAGCTTTACGGGGATCCGACTGAACACCGGGGAGCTGTTTTTT. The full variable domain, completed using reference TRBV5-1 and TRBJ2-2, is KAGVTQTPRYLIKTRGQQVTLSCSPISGHRSVSWYQQTPGQGLQFLFEYFSETQRNKGNFPGRFSGRQFSNSRSEMNVSTLELGDSALYLCASSFTGIRLNTGELFFGEGSRLTVL.

This clone appeared once. This sequence joins TRBV30 and TRBJ1-1; D may be TRBD1 (6 bases). The CDR3 runs 13 residues. Deletions cut 3 bases from V and 2 bases from J, with 10 bases between. Germline loops: CDR1 GTSNPN, CDR2 SVGIG (reference sequence). Here the CDR3 DNA reads TGTGCCTGGAGGGACAGTTTCAACACTGAAGCTTTCTTT. Amino acids: CAWRDSFNTEAFF.

The V gene is TRBV5-3, the J gene TRBJ2-7; D may be TRBD1 (6 bases). TRBV5-3 is an open reading frame whose function is uncertain. CDR3 length: 16 residues. V dropped 4 bases and J dropped 0 bases, with 17 bases sitting between them. DNA of the CDR3: TGTGCCAGAAGCGGGGGCTCGGCAGGCTACTCCTACGAGCAGTACTTC. This sequence encodes CARSGGSAGYSYEQYF.

The chain recombines TRBV29-1 with TRBJ2-6; D is unclear. This CDR3 has 13 amino acids. V was cut by 5 bases and J by 0 bases, with 5 bases left in between. From germline, CDR1 is SQVTM and CDR2 ANQGSEA. In DNA, the CDR3 is TGCAGCGTTAGGAGCTCTGGGGCCAACGTCCTGACTTTC. Its translation: CSVRSSGANVLTF.

This clone came up once. This chain connects TRBV19 to TRBJ1-1; a weak D match, TRBD1 (5 bases). V was pared by 3 bases and J by 1 base, with 6 bases between. The CDR3 covers 13 residues. The germline CDR1 and CDR2 sequences are LNHDA and SQIVND (reference sequence). CDR3 bases: TGTGCCAGTAGTATGGACAAGAACACTGAAGCTTTCTTT. Protein sequence: CASSMDKNTEAFF. Full variable domain (missing parts from reference TRBV19 and TRBJ1-1): DGGITQSPKYLFRKEGQNVTLSCEQNLNHDAMYWYRQDPGQGLRLIYYSQIVNDFQKGDIAEGYSVSREKKESFPLTVTSAQKNPTAFYLCASSMDKNTEAFFGQGTRLTVV.

The chain employs TRBV2 and TRBJ2-3, with D hard to call. CDR1 and CDR2 (germline): SNHLY, FYNNEI. Trimming removed 7 bases from V and 5 bases from J, with 13 bases in between. This CDR3 region has 13 residues. The CDR3 region is CASMLMLGDTQYF. In nucleotides, the CDR3 is TGTGCCAGCATGTTAATGCTAGGAGATACGCAGTATTTT.

The genes are TRBV30 and TRBJ2-7, with a tentative D call TRBD1 (5 bases). CDR1 is GTSNPN and CDR2 is SVGIG in the germline V gene (reference sequence). V dropped 2 bases and J dropped 3 bases, with 17 bases sitting between them. The CDR3 extends over 15 amino acids. CDR3: CAWSRVTAKNYEQYF. CDR3 nucleotides: TGTGCCTGGAGTCGGGTGACAGCCAAGAACTACGAGCAGTACTTC.

The rearrangement uses TRBV18 and TRBJ1-4, with TRBD1 identical over 9 bases. Looked up from germline, CDR1 is KGHSH and CDR2 is LQKENI. The CDR3 loop spans 14 amino acids. V was clipped by 5 bases and J by 8 bases; unmatched bases: 6. CDR3 nucleotides: TGTGCCAGCTCAGGGGACAGGGTTTACGAAAAACTGTTTTTT. The encoded protein is CASSGDRVYEKLFF.